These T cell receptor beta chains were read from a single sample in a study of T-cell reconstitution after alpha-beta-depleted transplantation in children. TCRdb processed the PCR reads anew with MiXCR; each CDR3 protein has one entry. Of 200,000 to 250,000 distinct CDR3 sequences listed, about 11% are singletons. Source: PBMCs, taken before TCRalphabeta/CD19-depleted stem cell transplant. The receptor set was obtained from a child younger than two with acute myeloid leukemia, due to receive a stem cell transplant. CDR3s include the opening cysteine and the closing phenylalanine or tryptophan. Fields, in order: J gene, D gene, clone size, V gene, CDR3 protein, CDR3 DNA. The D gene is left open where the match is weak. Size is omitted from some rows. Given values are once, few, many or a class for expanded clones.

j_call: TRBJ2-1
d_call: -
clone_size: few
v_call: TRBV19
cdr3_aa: CASSGEILYNEQFF
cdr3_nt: TGTGCCAGTAGTGGCGAGATCTTATACAATGAGCAGTTCTTC

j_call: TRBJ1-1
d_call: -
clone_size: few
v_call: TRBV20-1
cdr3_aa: CSARRSPGLGMGAFF
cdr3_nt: TGCAGTGCTAGAAGATCGCCGGGACTTGGAATGGGAGCTTTCTTT

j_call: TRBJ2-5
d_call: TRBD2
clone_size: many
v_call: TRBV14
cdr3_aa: CASSQDSNGGAVKTQYF
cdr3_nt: TGTGCCAGCAGCCAAGATTCCAACGGGGGGGCGGTAAAGACCCAGTACTTC

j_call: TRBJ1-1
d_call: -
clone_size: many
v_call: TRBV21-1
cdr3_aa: CASGDRVLGTEAFF
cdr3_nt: TGTGCCAGCGGGGACAGGGTTTTGGGCACTGAAGCTTTCTTT

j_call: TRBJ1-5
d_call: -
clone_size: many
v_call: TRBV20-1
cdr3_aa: CSARDEGRGRENQPQHF
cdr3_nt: TGCAGTGCTAGAGATGAGGGCCGGGGAAGAGAAAATCAGCCCCAGCATTTT

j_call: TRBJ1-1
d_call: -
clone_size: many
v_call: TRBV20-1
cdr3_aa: CSARVPSRDTEAFF
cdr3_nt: TGCAGTGCTAGAGTGCCATCACGGGACACTGAAGCTTTCTTT

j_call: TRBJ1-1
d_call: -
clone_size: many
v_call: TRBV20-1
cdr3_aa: CSAPRWENTEAFF
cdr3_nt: TGCAGTGCCCCCCGCTGGGAGAACACTGAAGCTTTCTTT

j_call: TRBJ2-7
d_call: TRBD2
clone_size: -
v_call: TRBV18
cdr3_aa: CASSPQRDTKSYEQYF
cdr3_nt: TGTGCCAGCTCACCCCAGCGGGATACCAAATCCTACGAGCAGTACTTC

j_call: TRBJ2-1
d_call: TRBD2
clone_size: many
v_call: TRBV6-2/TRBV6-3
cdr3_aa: CASRTAAGEVEQFF
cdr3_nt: TGTGCCAGCAGAACGGCGGCGGGAGAGGTTGAGCAGTTCTTC

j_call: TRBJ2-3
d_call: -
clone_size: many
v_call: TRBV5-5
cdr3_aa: CASSATQGSTQYF
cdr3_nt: TGTGCCAGCAGCGCTACACAGGGAAGTACGCAGTATTTT

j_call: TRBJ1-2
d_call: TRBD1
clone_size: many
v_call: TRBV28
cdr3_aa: CASSFHRTGLGYTF
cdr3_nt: TGTGCCAGCAGTTTTCATCGGACAGGGCTTGGCTACACCTTC

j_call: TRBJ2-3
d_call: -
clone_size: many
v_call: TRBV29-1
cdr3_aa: CSVGWGAKDTQYF
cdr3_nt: TGCAGCGTTGGGTGGGGGGCCAAGGATACGCAGTATTTT

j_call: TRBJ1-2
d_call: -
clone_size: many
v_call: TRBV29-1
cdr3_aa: CSVLDGNYGYTF
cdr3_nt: TGCAGCGTGTTGGACGGTAACTATGGCTACACCTTC

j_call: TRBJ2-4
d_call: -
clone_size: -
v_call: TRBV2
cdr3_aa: CASLPGQLSIQYF
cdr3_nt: TGTGCCAGCCTCCCCGGACAGTTGAGCATTCAGTACTTC

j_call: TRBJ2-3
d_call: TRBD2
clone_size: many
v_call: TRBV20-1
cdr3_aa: CSASSPAGGADTQYF
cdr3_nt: TGCAGTGCTAGTAGTCCAGCGGGAGGGGCAGATACGCAGTATTTT

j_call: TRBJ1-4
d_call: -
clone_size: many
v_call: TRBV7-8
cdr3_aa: CASSLRAPTNEKLFF
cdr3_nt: TGTGCCAGCAGCTTAAGGGCCCCAACTAATGAAAAACTGTTTTTT

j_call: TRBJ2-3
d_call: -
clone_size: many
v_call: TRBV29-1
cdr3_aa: CSVVQGTDTQYF
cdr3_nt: TGCAGCGTTGTCCAGGGGACAGATACGCAGTATTTT

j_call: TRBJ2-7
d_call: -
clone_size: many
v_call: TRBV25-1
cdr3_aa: CASSEFYEQYF
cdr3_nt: TGTGCCAGCAGTGAATTTTACGAGCAGTACTTC

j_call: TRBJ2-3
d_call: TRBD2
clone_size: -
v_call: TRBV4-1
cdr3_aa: CASSQVAGGPLDTQYF
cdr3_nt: TGCGCCAGCAGCCAAGTGGCGGGAGGGCCATTAGATACGCAGTATTTT

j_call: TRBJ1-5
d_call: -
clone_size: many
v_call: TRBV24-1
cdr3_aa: CATSDRDQPQHF
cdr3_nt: TGTGCCACCAGTGATCGCGATCAGCCCCAGCATTTT

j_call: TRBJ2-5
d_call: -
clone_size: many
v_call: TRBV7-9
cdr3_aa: CASVNRRGETQYF
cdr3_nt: TGTGCCAGCGTAAACAGGAGGGGAGAGACCCAGTACTTC

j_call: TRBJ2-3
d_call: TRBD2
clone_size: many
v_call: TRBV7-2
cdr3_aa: CASRHLGLAGVADTQYF
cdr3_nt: TGTGCCAGCAGACACTTGGGACTAGCGGGAGTTGCAGATACGCAGTATTTT

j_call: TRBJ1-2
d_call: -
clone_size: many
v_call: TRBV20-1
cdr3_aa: CSESGYGYTF
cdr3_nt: TGCAGTGAATCGGGCTATGGCTACACCTTC

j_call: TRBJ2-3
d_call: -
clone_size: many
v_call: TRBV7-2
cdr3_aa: CASSPTELGQYF
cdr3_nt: TGTGCCAGCAGCCCCACAGAGTTAGGGCAGTATTTT

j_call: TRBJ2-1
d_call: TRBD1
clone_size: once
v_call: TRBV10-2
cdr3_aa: CASSPTGESSYNEQFF
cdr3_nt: TGCGCCAGCAGCCCGACAGGGGAAAGCTCCTACAATGAGCAGTTCTTC

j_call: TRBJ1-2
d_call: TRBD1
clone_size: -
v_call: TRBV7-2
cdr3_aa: CASSRLPGGLSGGYTF
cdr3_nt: TGTGCCAGCAGTCGACTTCCAGGGGGCCTCTCTGGGGGCTACACCTTC

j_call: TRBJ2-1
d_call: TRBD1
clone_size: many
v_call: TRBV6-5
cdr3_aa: CASSYSKGTGRLDEQFF
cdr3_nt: TGTGCCAGCAGTTACTCGAAGGGGACAGGGAGGTTGGATGAGCAGTTCTTC

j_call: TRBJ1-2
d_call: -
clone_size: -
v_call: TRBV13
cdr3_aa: CASSLGLGPYGYTF
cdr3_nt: TGTGCCAGCAGCTTAGGGTTAGGGCCCTATGGCTACACCTTC

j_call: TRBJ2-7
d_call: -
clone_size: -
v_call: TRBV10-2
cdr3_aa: CASSVTYVQYF
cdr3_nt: TGCGCCAGCAGTGTCACCTACGTGCAGTACTTC

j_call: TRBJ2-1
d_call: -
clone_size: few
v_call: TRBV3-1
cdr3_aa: CASSHDTQQQFF
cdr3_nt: TGTGCCAGCAGCCACGACACCCAACAGCAGTTCTTC

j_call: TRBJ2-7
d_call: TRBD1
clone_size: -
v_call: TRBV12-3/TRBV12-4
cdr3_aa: CASRTTGTYEQYF
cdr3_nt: TGTGCCAGCAGGACGACAGGGACCTACGAGCAGTACTTC

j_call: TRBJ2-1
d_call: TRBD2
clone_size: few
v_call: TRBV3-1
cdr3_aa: CASSPRRLAGLVSYNEQFF
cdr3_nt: TGTGCCAGCTCCCCTCGGCGACTAGCGGGATTAGTCTCCTACAATGAGCAGTTCTTC

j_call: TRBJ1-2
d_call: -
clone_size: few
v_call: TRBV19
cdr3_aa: CASSTDNNYGYTF
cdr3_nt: TGTGCCAGTAGTACCGACAATAACTATGGCTACACCTTC

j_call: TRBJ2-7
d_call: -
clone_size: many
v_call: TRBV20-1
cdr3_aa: CSARADYYEQYF
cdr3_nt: TGCAGTGCTAGAGCCGACTATTACGAGCAGTACTTC

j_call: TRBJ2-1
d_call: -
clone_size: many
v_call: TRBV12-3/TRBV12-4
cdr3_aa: CASSLQPGRASYNEQFF
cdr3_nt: TGTGCCAGCTCCCTACAACCAGGCAGGGCTTCCTACAATGAGCAGTTCTTC

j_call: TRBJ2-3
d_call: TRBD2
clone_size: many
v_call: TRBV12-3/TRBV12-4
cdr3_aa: CASNRGVSYTDTQYF
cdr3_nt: TGTGCCAGCAACCGGGGGGTCTCTTACACAGATACGCAGTATTTT

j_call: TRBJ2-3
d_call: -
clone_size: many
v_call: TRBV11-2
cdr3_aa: CASSLYLSATDTQYF
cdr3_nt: TGTGCCAGCAGCTTATACCTATCCGCCACAGATACGCAGTATTTT

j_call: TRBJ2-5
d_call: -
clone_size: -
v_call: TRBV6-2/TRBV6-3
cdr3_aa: CASSPGWSVQGQETQYF
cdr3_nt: TGTGCCAGCAGCCCCGGTTGGTCGGTACAGGGCCAAGAGACCCAGTACTTC

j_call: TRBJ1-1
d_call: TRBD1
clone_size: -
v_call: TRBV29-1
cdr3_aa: CSAQGALDTEAFF
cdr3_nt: TGCAGCGCACAGGGGGCTTTAGACACTGAAGCTTTCTTT

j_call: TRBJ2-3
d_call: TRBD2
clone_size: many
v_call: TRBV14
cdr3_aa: CASSQSGGTFADTQYF
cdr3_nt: TGTGCCAGCAGCCAGAGCGGGGGAACGTTCGCAGATACGCAGTATTTT

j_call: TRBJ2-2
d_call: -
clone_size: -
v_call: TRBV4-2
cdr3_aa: CASSQEPALGELFF
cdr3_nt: TGTGCCAGCAGCCAAGAGCCCGCGCTGGGGGAGCTGTTTTTT

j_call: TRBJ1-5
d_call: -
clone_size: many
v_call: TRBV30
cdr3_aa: CAWSVLQQNQPQHF
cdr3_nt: TGTGCCTGGAGTGTACTACAGCAGAATCAGCCCCAGCATTTT

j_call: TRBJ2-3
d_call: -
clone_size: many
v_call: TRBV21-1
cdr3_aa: CASSNLWRGGTDTQYF
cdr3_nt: TGTGCCAGCAGCAATCTGTGGCGGGGGGGCACAGATACGCAGTATTTT

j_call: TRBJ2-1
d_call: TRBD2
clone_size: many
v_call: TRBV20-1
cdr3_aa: CSAALAGSVDEQFF
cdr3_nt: TGCAGTGCTGCCCTAGCGGGCTCAGTCGATGAGCAGTTCTTC

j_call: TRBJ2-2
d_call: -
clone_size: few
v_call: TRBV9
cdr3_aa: CASSVGVFSGELFF
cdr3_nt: TGTGCCAGCAGCGTAGGAGTCTTCTCCGGGGAGCTGTTTTTT

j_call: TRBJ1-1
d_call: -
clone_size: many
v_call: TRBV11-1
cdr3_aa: CASGMGGAKTEAFF
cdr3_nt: TGTGCCAGCGGGATGGGGGGTGCGAAGACTGAAGCTTTCTTT

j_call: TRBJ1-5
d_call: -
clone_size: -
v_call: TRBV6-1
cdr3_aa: CASSERMRGSNQPQHF
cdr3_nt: TGTGCCAGCAGTGAAAGGATGAGGGGTAGCAATCAGCCCCAGCATTTT

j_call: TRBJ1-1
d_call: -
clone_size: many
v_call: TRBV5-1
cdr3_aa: CASSQDPNTEAFF
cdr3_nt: TGCGCCAGCAGCCAAGACCCGAACACTGAAGCTTTCTTT

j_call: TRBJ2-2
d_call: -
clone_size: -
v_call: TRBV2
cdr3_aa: CASSEVTGELFF
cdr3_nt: TGTGCCAGCAGTGAAGTAACCGGGGAGCTGTTTTTT

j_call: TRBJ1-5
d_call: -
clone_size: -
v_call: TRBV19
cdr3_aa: CASSIGRQWPQHF
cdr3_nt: TGTGCCAGTAGTATTGGGCGGCAATGGCCCCAGCATTTT

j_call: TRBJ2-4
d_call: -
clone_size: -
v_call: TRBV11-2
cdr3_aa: CASSYDRKNIQYF
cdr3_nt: TGTGCCAGCAGCTATGACCGGAAAAACATTCAGTACTTC

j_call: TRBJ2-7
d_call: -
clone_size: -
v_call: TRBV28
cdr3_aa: CASSLLTDSYEQYF
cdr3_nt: TGTGCCAGCAGTTTACTTACAGACTCCTACGAGCAGTACTTC

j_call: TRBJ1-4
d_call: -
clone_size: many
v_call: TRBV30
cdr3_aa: CAWRRPGVGEKLFF
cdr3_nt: TGTGCCTGGAGGAGGCCGGGGGTGGGCGAAAAACTGTTTTTT

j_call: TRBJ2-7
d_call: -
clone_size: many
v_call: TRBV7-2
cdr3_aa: CASSPGQISPQYF
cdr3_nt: TGTGCCAGCAGCCCCGGACAGATTTCCCCCCAGTACTTC

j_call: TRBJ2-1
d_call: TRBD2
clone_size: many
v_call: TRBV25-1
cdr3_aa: CASTESKAPTSGTRNEQFF
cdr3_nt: TGTGCCAGCACCGAATCCAAAGCCCCTACTAGCGGGACTCGGAATGAGCAGTTCTTC

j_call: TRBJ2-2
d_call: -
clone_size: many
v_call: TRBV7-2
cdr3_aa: CASSLPYTGELFF
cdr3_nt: TGTGCCAGCAGCTTACCTTACACTGGGGAGCTGTTTTTT

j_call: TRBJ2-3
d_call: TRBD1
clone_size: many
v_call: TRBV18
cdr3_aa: CASSPGTAGRGTDTQYF
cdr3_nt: TGTGCCAGCTCACCAGGGACAGCAGGAAGGGGCACAGATACGCAGTATTTT

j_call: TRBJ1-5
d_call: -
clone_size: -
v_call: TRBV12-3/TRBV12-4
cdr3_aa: CACQGGNQPQPF
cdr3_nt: TGTGCCTGCCAGGGAGGCAATCAGCCCCAGCCTTTT

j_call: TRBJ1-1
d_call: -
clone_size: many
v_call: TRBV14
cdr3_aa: CASSQFRVKNTEAFF
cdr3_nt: TGTGCCAGCAGCCAATTCAGGGTCAAGAACACTGAAGCTTTCTTT